The T cell receptor beta chain under discussion was sequenced for a study of T cells in Graves' hyperthyroidism and ophthalmopathy. In the study overall: Peripheral blood draws took place at initial diagnosis, ahead of any treatment.

Authors of the study amplified TCR beta CDR3 regions from RNA transcripts. HTBI primers were used for first-round RT-PCR of the TCR CDR3. Each CDR3 protein gets one entry after TCRdb re-called the multiplex PCR reads with MiXCR. The profile covers some 340,000 distinct CDR3 sequences, with approximately 14% appearing a single time and 30% to 40% taken by the ten largest. Criteria for exclusion of patients were uncontrolled infection, other autoimmune disease, pregnancy or lactation. Germline-derived CDR1 and CDR2 are SEHNR and FQNEAQ (reference sequence). The CDR3 has 14 amino acids. On this clonotype itself: The junction departs from germline at one end; a sequencing error may be responsible.

Sequencing used blood. The V call is TRBV7-9, the J call TRBJ1-2; perhaps TRBD1 as D (5 bases). The sequence derives from a woman in her forties with Graves' ophthalmopathy. CDR3 protein: CANSSSFGGYGYTF. DNA for the CDR3: TGTGCCAACAGCTCCTCTTTTGGGGGATATGGCTACACCTTC. Using reference TRBV7-9 and TRBJ1-2 for the parts outside the CDR3, the full variable domain is DTGVSQNPRHKITKRGQNVTFRCDPISEHNRLYWYRQTLGQGPEFLTYFQNEAQLEKSRLLSDRFSAERPKGSFSTLEIQRTEQGDSAMYLCANSSSFGGYGYTFGSGTRLTVV.